This passage covers 8 T cell receptor beta chains from one sample sequenced in a study of identical twins. In TCRdb, the 5' RACE reads were re-called with MiXCR into one record per CDR3 protein. The data show 1.5 million to 2 million distinct CDR3 sequences, 32% seen once. Sequences were obtained from cord blood. These receptors originate from a newborn girl in good health.

This clonotype was detected only a few times. The rearrangement joins TRBV25-1 to TRBJ2-1; D call uncertain. V shed 5 bases and J shed 7 bases, with 18 bases lying between them. The CDR3 runs 15 residues. Looked up from germline, CDR1 is MGHDK and CDR2 is SYGVNS. The DNA for the CDR3 is TGTGCCAGCAGTCCCCCCGGGCACTATCTGAATGAGCAGTTCTTC. Its protein is CASSPPGHYLNEQFF.

V usage is TRBV6-5 and J usage is TRBJ1-2; 10 bases are shared with TRBD1. Germline V gene lookup returns CDR1 MNHEY and CDR2 SVGAGI. The CDR3 sequence is 12 residues long. After removal of 9 bases from V and 6 bases from J, the junction contained 4 bases not matched to a gene. CDR3 protein: CASIDRGHGYTF. The CDR3 nucleotides are TGTGCCAGTATCGACAGGGGGCATGGCTACACCTTC.

The CDR3 here is CASSYSQGTLHGYTF. For the CDR3, the DNA is TGTGCCAGCAGTTACTCCCAGGGTACTCTCCATGGCTACACCTTC. This chain joins TRBV6-5 and TRBJ1-2; the D gene is possibly TRBD1 (5 bases). Germline CDR1 is MNHEY and CDR2 is SVGAGI. Trimming pared 0 bases from V and 6 bases from J, leaving 14 bases between. The CDR3 runs to 15 residues.

This clonotype came up a few times. The chain couples TRBV28 to TRBJ1-1, with 7 bases matching TRBD1. V gave up 5 bases and J gave up 0 bases; unmatched junction bases: 6. This CDR3 is built from 15 residues. The germline V gene encodes CDR1 MDHEN and CDR2 SYDVKM. The CDR3 coding sequence is TGTGCCAGCAGTCCGGGACAGACAATGAACACTGAAGCTTTCTTT. Translated: CASSPGQTMNTEAFF. The full variable domain, rest sourced from reference TRBV28 and TRBJ1-1, is DVKVTQSSRYLVKRTGEKVFLECVQDMDHENMFWYRQDPGLGLRLIYFSYDVKMKEKGDIPEGYSVSREKKERFSLILESASTNQTSMYLCASSPGQTMNTEAFFGQGTRLTVV.

J is TRBJ2-3 and V is TRBV6-5; 8 bases line up with TRBD1. This CDR3 comprises 16 residues. V lost 0 bases and J lost 2; bases outside the gene matches: 4. Germline V CDR1 and CDR2: MNHEY, SVGAGI. The CDR3 loop is CASSYSRTGSTDTQYF. CDR3 in DNA: TGTGCCAGCAGTTACTCTCGGACAGGGTCCACAGATACGCAGTATTTT.

This clonotype has a handful of counts. This chain uses TRBV25-1 with TRBJ1-2, with 12 bases lining up with TRBD1. Trimming removed 3 bases from V and 2 bases from J; junction bases left unmatched: 1. The CDR3 has 15 amino acids. Germline CDR1 and CDR2: MGHDK and SYGVNS. The CDR3 bases are TGTGCCAGCAGTGATGGGACAGGGGGCAACTATGGCTACACCTTC. It specifies CASSDGTGGNYGYTF.

Concerning this clonotype: The junction differs from germline at one of its ends, possibly a read error. V and J are TRBV18 and TRBJ2-7; possible D gene TRBD1, 6 bases. The DNA end is a closer match to TRBJ2-5, so the J assignment may be wrong. The CDR3 is 15 amino acids. Germline lookup yields CDR1 KGHSH and CDR2 LQKENI. This CDR3 is CTSSRTAGAQETQYF. In DNA, the CDR3 is TGTACCAGCTCACGGACAGCCGGGGCACAAGAGACCCAGTACTTC.

The chain carries TRBV25-1 and TRBJ2-5; D assignment may be TRBD1 or TRBD2 (5 bases each). CDR1 is MGHDK and CDR2 is SYGVNS in the germline V gene. The CDR3 consists of 17 residues. Trimming took off 2 bases at V and 1 base at J, with 17 bases between the two ends. The CDR3: CASSEGHLAGTQETQYF. For the CDR3, the DNA is TGTGCCAGCAGTGAAGGACACCTGGCCGGGACCCAAGAGACCCAGTACTTC. Filled out from reference TRBV25-1 and TRBJ2-5, the complete variable domain reads EADIYQTPRYLVIGTGKKITLECSQTMGHDKMYWYQQDPGMELHLIHYSYGVNSTEKGDLSSESTVSRIRTEHFPLTLESARPSHTSQYLCASSEGHLAGTQETQYFGPGTRLLVL.